The entry below describes one TCR beta chain. The CDR3 loop spans 14 amino acids. Trimming took 3 bases from V and 0 from J, leaving 9 bases between them. CDR1 is DFQATT and CDR2 is SNEGSKA in the germline V gene (reference sequence). Assay used: immunoSEQ multiplex PCR; TCRdb lists only in-frame clones, some missing. The top ten hold 2.3% of the sample, which has 130,000 to 150,000 clones, roughly 90% seen once. The data were obtained in a study of blood T cell repertoires in COVID-19. The sample was peripheral blood. The chain carries TRBV20-1 and TRBJ2-1, with D possibly matching TRBD2 (5 bases). The origin of this receptor is a human donor in a cohort sampled during active COVID-19. CDR3 sequence reads: CSASSGSSYNEQFF. The CDR3 coding sequence is TGCAGTGCTAGTTCGGGGAGCTCCTACAATGAGCAGTTCTTC.